This T cell receptor beta chain emerged from a study of beta chain features in type 1 diabetes. Study-level results: A moderate, significant TCRB CDR3 shortening appeared in type 1 diabetes across four CD4+ subsets.

V dropped 5 bases and J dropped 4; count of bases not matched to a gene: 11. Germline V lookup: CDR1 GTSNPN, CDR2 SVGIG (reference sequence). This CDR3 contains 14 residues. Expressed TCRB transcripts were sequenced, since all the RNA that had been isolated was reverse transcribed. Here immunoSEQ multiplex PCR was the method, and the copy in TCRdb shows in-frame clones only, minus some. The sample has 200,000 to 300,000 clones; about 63% are singletons. Purity above 95% was achieved in all sorted populations. This clone was seen a handful of times. No antigen is known for it. The rearrangement links TRBV30 to TRBJ2-7, with 7 bases lining up with TRBD1. The sequencing input was naive CD4+ T cells from blood. The TCR comes from a man aged 25-45 years in good health. CDR3: CAWGVETGLYEQYF. In nucleotides, the CDR3 is TGTGCCTGGGGGGTGGAGACAGGGCTATACGAGCAGTACTTC.